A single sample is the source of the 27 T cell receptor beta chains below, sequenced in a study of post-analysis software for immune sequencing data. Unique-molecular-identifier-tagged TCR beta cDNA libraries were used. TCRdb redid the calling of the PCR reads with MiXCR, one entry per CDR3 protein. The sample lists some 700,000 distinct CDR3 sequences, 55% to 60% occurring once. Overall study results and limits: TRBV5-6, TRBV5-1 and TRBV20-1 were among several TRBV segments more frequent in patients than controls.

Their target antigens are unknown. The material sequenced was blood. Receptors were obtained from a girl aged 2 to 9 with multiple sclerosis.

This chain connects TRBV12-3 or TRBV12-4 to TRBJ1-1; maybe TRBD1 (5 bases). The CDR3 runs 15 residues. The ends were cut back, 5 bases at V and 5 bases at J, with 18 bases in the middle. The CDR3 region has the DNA TGTGCCAGCAGTGCCCCCGGGGTCGGGGGGACTGAAGCTTTCTTT. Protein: CASSAPGVGGTEAFF.

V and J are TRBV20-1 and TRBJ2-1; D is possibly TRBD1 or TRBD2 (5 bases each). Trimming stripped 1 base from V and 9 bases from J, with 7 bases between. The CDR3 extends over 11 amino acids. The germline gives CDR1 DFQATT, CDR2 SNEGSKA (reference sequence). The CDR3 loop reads CSARGGIEQFF. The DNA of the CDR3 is TGCAGTGCTAGAGGGGGGATTGAGCAGTTCTTC.

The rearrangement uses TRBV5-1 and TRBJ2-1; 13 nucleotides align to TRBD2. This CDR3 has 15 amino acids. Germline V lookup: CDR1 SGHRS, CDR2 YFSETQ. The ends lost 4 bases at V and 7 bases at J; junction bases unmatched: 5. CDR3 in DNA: TGCGCCAGCAGCGGCGGGACTAGCGGGATTAATGAGCAGTTCTTC. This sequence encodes CASSGGTSGINEQFF.

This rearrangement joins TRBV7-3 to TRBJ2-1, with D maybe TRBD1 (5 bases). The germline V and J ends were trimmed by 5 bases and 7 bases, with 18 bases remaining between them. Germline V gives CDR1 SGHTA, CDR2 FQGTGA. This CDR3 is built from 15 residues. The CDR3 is CASSRDSLERNEQFF. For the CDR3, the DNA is TGTGCCAGCAGCCGAGACAGTTTAGAAAGGAATGAGCAGTTCTTC.

CDR3 amino acids: CASSFSSTHEQFF. The CDR3 nucleotides read TGTGCCAGCAGCTTTTCTAGCACCCATGAGCAGTTCTTC. The J gene is TRBJ2-1, the V gene TRBV7-8, with D tentatively TRBD2 (5 bases). V was trimmed by 3 bases and J by 8 bases, leaving 11 bases between them. The CDR3 has 13 amino acids. Germline CDR1 reads SGHVS; CDR2 reads FQNEAQ.

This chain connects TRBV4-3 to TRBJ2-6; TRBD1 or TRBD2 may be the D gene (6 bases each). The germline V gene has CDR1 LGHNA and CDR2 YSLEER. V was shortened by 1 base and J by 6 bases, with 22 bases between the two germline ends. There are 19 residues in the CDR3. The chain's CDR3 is CASSQGIHREELEANVLTF. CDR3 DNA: TGCGCCAGCAGCCAAGGGATCCACAGGGAGGAATTAGAGGCCAACGTCCTGACTTTC.

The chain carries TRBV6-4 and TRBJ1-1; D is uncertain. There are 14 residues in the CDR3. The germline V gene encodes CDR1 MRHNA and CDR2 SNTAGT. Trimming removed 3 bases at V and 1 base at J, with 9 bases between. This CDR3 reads CASSESARNTEAFF. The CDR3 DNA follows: TGTGCCAGCAGTGAATCCGCCCGGAACACTGAAGCTTTCTTT.

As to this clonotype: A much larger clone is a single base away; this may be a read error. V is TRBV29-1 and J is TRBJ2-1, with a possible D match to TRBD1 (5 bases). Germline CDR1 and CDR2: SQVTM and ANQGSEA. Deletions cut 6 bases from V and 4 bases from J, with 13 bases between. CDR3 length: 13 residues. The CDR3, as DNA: TGCAGCGTCTCTGAGACAGAGTACAATGAGCAGTTCTTC. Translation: CSVSETEYNEQFF.

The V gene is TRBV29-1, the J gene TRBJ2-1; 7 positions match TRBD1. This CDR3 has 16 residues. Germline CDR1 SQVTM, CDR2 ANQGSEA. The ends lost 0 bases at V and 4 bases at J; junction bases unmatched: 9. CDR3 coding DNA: TGCAGCGTTGAAGAAGCCGGGACAGCTCCTTACAATGAGCAGTTCTTC. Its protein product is CSVEEAGTAPYNEQFF.

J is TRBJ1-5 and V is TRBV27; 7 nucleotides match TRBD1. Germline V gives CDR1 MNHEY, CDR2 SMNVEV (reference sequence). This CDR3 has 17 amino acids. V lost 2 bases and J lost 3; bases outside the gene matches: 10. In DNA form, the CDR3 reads TGTGCCAGCAGTTTAATCTTTCTCGGGACAGTCAATCAGCCCCAGCATTTT. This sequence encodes CASSLIFLGTVNQPQHF.

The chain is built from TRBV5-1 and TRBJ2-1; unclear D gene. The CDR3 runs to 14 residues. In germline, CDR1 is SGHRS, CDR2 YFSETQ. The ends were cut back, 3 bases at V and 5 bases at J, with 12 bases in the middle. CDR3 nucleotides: TGCGCCAGCAGCTCAGGTCCAGTACACAATGAGCAGTTCTTC. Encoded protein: CASSSGPVHNEQFF.

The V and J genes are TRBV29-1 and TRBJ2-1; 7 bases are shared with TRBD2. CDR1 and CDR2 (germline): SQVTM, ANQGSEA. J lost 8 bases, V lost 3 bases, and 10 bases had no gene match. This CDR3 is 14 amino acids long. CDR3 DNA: TGCAGCGTTGACAAGTCTAGCGGAGGCCATGAGCAGTTCTTC. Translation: CSVDKSSGGHEQFF.

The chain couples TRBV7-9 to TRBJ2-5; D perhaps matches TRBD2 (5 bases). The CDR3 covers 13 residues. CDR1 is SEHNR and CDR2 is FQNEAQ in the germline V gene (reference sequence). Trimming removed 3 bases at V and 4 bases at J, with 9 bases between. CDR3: CASSLIGGETQYF. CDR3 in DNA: TGTGCCAGCAGCTTGATTGGAGGAGAGACCCAGTACTTC.

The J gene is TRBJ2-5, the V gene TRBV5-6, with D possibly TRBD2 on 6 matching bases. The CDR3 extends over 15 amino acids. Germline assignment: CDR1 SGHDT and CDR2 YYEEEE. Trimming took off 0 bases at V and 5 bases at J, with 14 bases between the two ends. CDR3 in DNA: TGTGCCAGCAGCTTGGTCCGGAGGGGCAGGGAGACCCAGTACTTC. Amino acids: CASSLVRRGRETQYF.

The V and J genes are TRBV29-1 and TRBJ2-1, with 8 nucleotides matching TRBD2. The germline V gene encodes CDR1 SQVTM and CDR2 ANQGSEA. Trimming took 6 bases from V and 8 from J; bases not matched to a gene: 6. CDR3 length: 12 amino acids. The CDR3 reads CSVTAGGDEQFF. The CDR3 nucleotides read TGCAGCGTGACCGCGGGGGGCGATGAGCAGTTCTTC.

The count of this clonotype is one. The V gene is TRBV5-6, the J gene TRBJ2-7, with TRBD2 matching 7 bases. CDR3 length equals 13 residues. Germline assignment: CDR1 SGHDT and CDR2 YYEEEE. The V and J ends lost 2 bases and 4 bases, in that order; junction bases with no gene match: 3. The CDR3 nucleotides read TGTGCCAGCAGCTTATGGGGGGGATACGAGCAGTACTTC. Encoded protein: CASSLWGGYEQYF.

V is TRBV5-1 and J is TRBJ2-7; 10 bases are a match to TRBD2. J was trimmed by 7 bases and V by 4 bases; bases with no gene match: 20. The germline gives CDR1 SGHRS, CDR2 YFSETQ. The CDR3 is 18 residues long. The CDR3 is CASSGSLAGEAAYNEQYF. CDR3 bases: TGCGCCAGCAGCGGTAGTCTAGCGGGAGAGGCGGCCTACAATGAGCAGTACTTC.

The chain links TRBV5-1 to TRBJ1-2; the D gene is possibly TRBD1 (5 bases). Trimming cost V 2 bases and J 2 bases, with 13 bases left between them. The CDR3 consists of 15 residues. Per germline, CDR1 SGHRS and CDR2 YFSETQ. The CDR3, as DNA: TGCGCCAGCAGCTTAACACCCGGGACCAACTATGGCTACACCTTC. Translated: CASSLTPGTNYGYTF.

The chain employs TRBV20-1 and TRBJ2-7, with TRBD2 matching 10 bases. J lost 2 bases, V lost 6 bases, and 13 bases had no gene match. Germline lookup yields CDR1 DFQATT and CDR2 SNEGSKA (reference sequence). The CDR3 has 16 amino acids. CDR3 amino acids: CSAQPGLAQEAYEQYF. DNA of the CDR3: TGCAGTGCCCAACCGGGACTAGCGCAGGAGGCCTACGAGCAGTACTTC.

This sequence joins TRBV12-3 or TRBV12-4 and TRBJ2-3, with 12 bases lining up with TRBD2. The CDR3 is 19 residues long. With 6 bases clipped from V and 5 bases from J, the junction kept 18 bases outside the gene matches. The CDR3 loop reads CASSSNSISSGGALDTQYF. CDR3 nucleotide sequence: TGTGCCAGCAGCTCCAATTCGATTTCTAGCGGGGGGGCCCTAGATACGCAGTATTTT.

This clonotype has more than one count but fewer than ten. The CDR3 nucleotides are TGTGCCAGCAGCCCAACAGGTGCAACTAATGAAAAACTGTTTTTT. It translates to CASSPTGATNEKLFF. The chain has TRBV9 and TRBJ1-4; D is perhaps TRBD1 (5 bases). This CDR3 comprises 15 residues. V lost 4 bases, J lost 0 bases, and 10 bases lay in between. Germline CDR1 and CDR2: SGDLS and YYNGEE.

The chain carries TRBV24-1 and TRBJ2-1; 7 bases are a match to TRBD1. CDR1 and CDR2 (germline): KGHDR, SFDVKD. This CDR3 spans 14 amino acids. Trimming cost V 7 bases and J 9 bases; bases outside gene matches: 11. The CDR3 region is CATRDSGTVREQFF. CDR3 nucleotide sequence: TGTGCCACCAGGGACTCCGGGACAGTCCGTGAGCAGTTCTTC.

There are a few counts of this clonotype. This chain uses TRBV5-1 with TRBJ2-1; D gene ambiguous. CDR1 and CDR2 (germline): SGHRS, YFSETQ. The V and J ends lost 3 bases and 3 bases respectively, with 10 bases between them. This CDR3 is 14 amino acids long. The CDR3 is CASSSKTSYNEQFF. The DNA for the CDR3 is TGCGCCAGCAGCTCTAAGACGAGCTACAATGAGCAGTTCTTC.

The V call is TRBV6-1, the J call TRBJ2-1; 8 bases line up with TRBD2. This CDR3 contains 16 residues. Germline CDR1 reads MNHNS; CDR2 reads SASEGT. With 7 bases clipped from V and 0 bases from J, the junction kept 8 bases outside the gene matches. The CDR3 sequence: CASNLAGLSSYNEQFF. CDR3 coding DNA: TGTGCCAGCAATCTAGCGGGTCTTAGCTCCTACAATGAGCAGTTCTTC.

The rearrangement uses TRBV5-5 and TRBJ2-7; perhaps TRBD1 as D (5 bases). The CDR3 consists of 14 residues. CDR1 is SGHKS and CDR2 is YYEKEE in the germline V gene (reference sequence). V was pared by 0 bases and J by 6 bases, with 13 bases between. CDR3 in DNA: TGTGCCAGCAGCTTGGGGACAACAGTGGGCGAGCAGTACTTC. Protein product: CASSLGTTVGEQYF.

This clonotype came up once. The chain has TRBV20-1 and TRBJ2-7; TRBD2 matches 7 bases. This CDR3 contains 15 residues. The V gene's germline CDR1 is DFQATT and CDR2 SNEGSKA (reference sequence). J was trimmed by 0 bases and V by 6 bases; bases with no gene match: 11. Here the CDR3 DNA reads TGCAGTGCCGAGTCCAGCGGGACCGCCTCCTACGAGCAGTACTTC. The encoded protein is CSAESSGTASYEQYF.

The CDR3 sequence is CASSARDHEQYF. The CDR3 region has the DNA TGCGCCAGCAGTGCCCGGGACCACGAGCAGTACTTC. This chain links TRBV10-1 with TRBJ2-7; either TRBD1 or TRBD2 may fit D (5 bases each). Germline V gene sequence: CDR1 WNHNN, CDR2 SYGVQD (reference sequence). The germline V and J ends were trimmed by 4 bases and 5 bases, with 9 bases remaining between them. The CDR3 length is 12 residues.